Below are 27 T cell receptor beta chains sequenced from a single sample in a study of T cells after yellow fever vaccination. TCRdb re-called the 5' RACE reads with MiXCR, one entry per CDR3 protein. This table holds 300,000 to 400,000 distinct CDR3 sequences, approximately 9% found once. Sample: PBMCs, taken on the day of the first yellow fever vaccination. The receptor set was obtained from a man aged 18 to 30 who received the YFV17D yellow fever vaccine.

The V and J genes are TRBV29-1 and TRBJ2-7; 8 bases align to TRBD1. Germline lookup yields CDR1 SQVTM and CDR2 ANQGSEA. Trimming at V came to 6 bases and at J to 7 bases, leaving 8 bases not matched to a gene. The CDR3 runs to 12 residues. For the CDR3, the DNA is TGCAGCGTCCGCCGGACAGGGATGGAGCAGTACTTC. As protein: CSVRRTGMEQYF.

The chain uses TRBV6-1 and TRBJ1-2, with TRBD1 identical over 9 bases. The V and J ends lost 1 base and 6 bases, in that order; junction bases with no gene match: 3. The length of the CDR3 is 14 residues. CDR1 and CDR2 from the germline V gene are MNHNS and SASEGT. The CDR3 DNA follows: TGTGCCAGCAGTGAAGTTACAGGGGGCGATGGCTACACCTTC. Its translation is CASSEVTGGDGYTF.

J is TRBJ2-5 and V is TRBV9; possible D gene TRBD1, 6 bases. The CDR3 sequence is 14 residues long. Germline CDR1 is SGDLS and CDR2 is YYNGEE. The V end lost 1 base, the J end lost 4 bases, and 11 bases lay between the germline ends. The CDR3 protein is CASSVRGRGETQYF. In DNA form, the CDR3 reads TGTGCCAGCAGCGTAAGGGGCAGGGGAGAGACCCAGTACTTC. The whole variable domain, remainder taken from reference TRBV9 and TRBJ2-5, is DSGVTQTPKHLITATGQRVTLRCSPRSGDLSVYWYQQSLDQGLQFLIQYYNGEERAKGNILERFSAQQFPDLHSELNLSSLELGDSALYFCASSVRGRGETQYFGPGTRLLVL.

At least ten counts were recorded for this clonotype. This chain uses TRBV7-2 with TRBJ1-2; D is unresolved. The CDR3 has 15 amino acids. Germline assignment: CDR1 SGHTA and CDR2 FQGNSA. V was clipped by 5 bases and J by 4 bases, with 17 bases between them. CDR3 DNA: TGTGCCAGCAGCACCCGATTGAGAGGAGGCTATGGCTACACCTTC. Residues: CASSTRLRGGYGYTF. Full variable domain (rest looked up from reference TRBV7-2 and TRBJ1-2): GAGVSQSPSNKVTEKGKDVELRCDPISGHTALYWYRQSLGQGLEFLIYFQGNSAPDKSGLPSDRFSAERTGGSVSTLTIQRTQQEDSAVYLCASSTRLRGGYGYTFGSGTRLTVV.

This chain joins TRBV7-9 and TRBJ1-5; perhaps TRBD1 as D (6 bases). The CDR3 length is 15 residues. From germline, CDR1 is SEHNR and CDR2 FQNEAQ (reference sequence). The ends were cut back, 5 bases at V and 5 bases at J, with 16 bases in the middle. DNA for the CDR3: TGTGCCAGCAGCCTTGGCACAGGGCAGGATCAGCCCCAGCATTTT. Amino acids: CASSLGTGQDQPQHF.

There are a few counts of this clonotype. The chain combines TRBV4-3 with TRBJ1-1; D call uncertain. CDR3 length equals 13 residues. V gave up 3 bases and J gave up 4 bases, with 9 bases separating them. CDR1 is LGHNA and CDR2 is YSLEER in the germline V gene. The CDR3 nucleotides read TGCGCCAGCAGCCACGGTTTAATCACTGAAGCTTTCTTT. It codes for CASSHGLITEAFF.

This clonotype has ten or more counts. V usage is TRBV9 and J usage is TRBJ2-2; D unresolved. Trimming took 4 bases from V and 6 from J, leaving 19 bases between them. The germline gives CDR1 SGDLS, CDR2 YYNGEE. The CDR3 contains 16 residues. The chain's CDR3 is CASSPTGPHDAGELFF. Here the CDR3 DNA reads TGTGCCAGCAGCCCAACCGGCCCACATGACGCCGGGGAGCTGTTTTTT.

CDR3 sequence (DNA): TGTGCCAGCAGCTTAGTCTGGGAAGGGGGCGCGGGTGAGACCCAGTACTTC. Translating gives CASSLVWEGGAGETQYF. This chain uses TRBV13 with TRBJ2-5; 7 bases fit TRBD1. CDR3 length: 17 residues. Germline assignment: CDR1 PRHDT and CDR2 FYEKMQ (reference sequence). V trimming: 1 base; J trimming: 5 bases; junction bases outside the gene matches: 13.

This clonotype has just a few counts. The chain links TRBV14 to TRBJ2-1, with D possibly matching TRBD1 (6 bases). Trimming removed 4 bases from V and 13 bases from J, with 20 bases in between. CDR3 length: 14 amino acids. Germline assignment: CDR1 SGHDN and CDR2 FVKESK. As DNA, the CDR3 is TGTGCCAGCAGCCCCCTGGGGACACCGGTGCTACAGTTCTTC. Translation: CASSPLGTPVLQFF.

This rearrangement joins TRBV7-9 to TRBJ2-5; the D gene is possibly TRBD1 (6 bases). Germline V CDR1 and CDR2: SEHNR, FQNEAQ (reference sequence). The CDR3 contains 14 residues. V was cut by 3 bases and J by 5 bases, with 13 bases left in between. In DNA, the CDR3 is TGTGCCAGCAGCTTTACGGCAGGGGCGGAGACCCAGTACTTC. It codes for CASSFTAGAETQYF. The variable domain in full, with the rest retrieved from reference TRBV7-9 and TRBJ2-5, is DTGVSQNPRHKITKRGQNVTFRCDPISEHNRLYWYRQTLGQGPEFLTYFQNEAQLEKSRLLSDRFSAERPKGSFSTLEIQRTEQGDSAMYLCASSFTAGAETQYFGPGTRLLVL.

There are many counts of this clonotype. The chain combines TRBV5-5 with TRBJ2-7; the D call may be TRBD1 or TRBD2 (5 bases each). Looked up from germline, CDR1 is SGHKS and CDR2 is YYEKEE (reference sequence). The CDR3 extends over 13 amino acids. Trimming left V 4 bases short and J 5 bases short, with 13 bases between. The CDR3: CASSIGTANEQYF. For the CDR3, the DNA is TGTGCCAGCAGCATCGGGACGGCCAACGAGCAGTACTTC.

This clonotype was seen only a few times. The V gene is TRBV4-3, the J gene TRBJ1-2; D not resolved. Trimming took 3 bases from V and 7 from J, leaving 18 bases between them. Germline V gives CDR1 LGHNA, CDR2 YSLEER. The CDR3 is made up of 15 amino acids. The CDR3 sequence is CASSHPGGSGSGYTF. DNA of the CDR3: TGCGCCAGCAGCCACCCGGGAGGTAGCGGATCTGGCTACACCTTC.

J is TRBJ2-7 and V is TRBV29-1, with D possibly being TRBD1 (5 bases). Germline CDR1 and CDR2: SQVTM and ANQGSEA. Deletions cut 4 bases from V and 2 bases from J, with 9 bases between. There are 12 residues in the CDR3. The CDR3 DNA reads as TGCAGCGTTGTAGGACATACCTACGAGCAGTACTTC. Translated, it gives CSVVGHTYEQYF.

This clonotype has a count of ten or more. This chain links TRBV5-1 with TRBJ2-5, with 8 bases lining up with TRBD2. The J segment lost 2 bases and the V segment lost 8 bases, leaving 2 bases of the junction unmatched. The CDR3 consists of 12 residues. Germline V gives CDR1 SGHRS, CDR2 YFSETQ. CDR3 nucleotide sequence: TGCGCCAGTCGACTAGCGCAAGAGACCCAGTACTTC. It translates to CASRLAQETQYF.

This chain links TRBV6-2 or TRBV6-3 with TRBJ2-1; D tentatively reads TRBD1 or TRBD2 (5 bases each). The CDR3 consists of 14 residues. The germline CDR1 and CDR2 sequences are MNHEY and SVGEGT. V was cut by 2 bases and J by 6 bases, with 11 bases left in between. The CDR3 region is CASSYVGRVNEQFF. DNA for the CDR3: TGTGCCAGCAGTTACGTGGGGCGGGTCAATGAGCAGTTCTTC.

The V gene is TRBV2, the J gene TRBJ1-6; TRBD1 agrees at 10 bases. From germline, CDR1 is SNHLY and CDR2 FYNNEI. Trimming at V came to 8 bases and at J to 11 bases, leaving 6 bases not matched to a gene. This CDR3 has 13 amino acids. This CDR3 is CASWDRGFTPLHF. CDR3 nucleotide sequence: TGTGCCAGCTGGGACAGGGGATTTACACCCCTCCACTTT.

The chain carries TRBV12-3 or TRBV12-4 and TRBJ1-1; D not certain. V lost 10 bases to trimming and J lost 10 bases, with 16 bases between them. The CDR3 is 11 residues long. CDR3 bases: TGTGCCACCTCTCCCACAAGGGTAGCTTTCTTT. Translating it yields CATSPTRVAFF.

The chain recombines TRBV5-1 with TRBJ2-7; no clear D gene. V lost 0 bases and J lost 2, with 9 bases in between. The germline V gene encodes CDR1 SGHRS and CDR2 YFSETQ. This CDR3 is built from 14 residues. The CDR3 sequence: CASSLGGEPYEQYF. The DNA for the CDR3 is TGCGCCAGCAGCTTGGGAGGTGAGCCCTACGAGCAGTACTTC.

The J gene is TRBJ1-1, the V gene TRBV18; D gene unclear. This CDR3 region has 12 residues. Germline V lookup: CDR1 KGHSH, CDR2 LQKENI. V lost 3 bases, J lost 8 bases, and 10 bases lay in between. CDR3 bases: TGTGCCAGCTCACCCGGCCACCCCGAAGCTTTCTTT. Translating it yields CASSPGHPEAFF.

This clonotype came up a few times. The chain links TRBV9 to TRBJ2-1; TRBD2 aligns across 8 bases. V dropped 4 bases and J dropped 5; count of bases not matched to a gene: 8. CDR3 length: 15 residues. Germline assignment: CDR1 SGDLS and CDR2 YYNGEE. The CDR3 nucleotides are TGTGCCAGCAGCCCAGGCGGGGGGCCCCACAATGAGCAGTTCTTC. Translation gives CASSPGGGPHNEQFF.

This clonotype was observed a handful of times. J is TRBJ1-2 and V is TRBV7-2, with D unclear. In germline, CDR1 is SGHTA, CDR2 FQGNSA. Trimming took 0 bases from V and 3 from J, leaving 8 bases between them. CDR3 length: 14 residues. For the CDR3, the DNA is TGTGCCAGCAGCTTAGCGGTGATTGACTATGGCTACACCTTC. This sequence encodes CASSLAVIDYGYTF.

V is TRBV6-1 and J is TRBJ1-5, with D perhaps TRBD1 (6 bases). V lost 1 base to trimming and J lost 6 bases, with 10 bases between them. Germline lookup yields CDR1 MNHNS and CDR2 SASEGT. There are 14 residues in the CDR3. As DNA, the CDR3 is TGTGCCAGCAGTGAAGGAAAGGGGGGTCAGCCCCAGCATTTT. Amino acids: CASSEGKGGQPQHF.

The chain has TRBV20-1 and TRBJ2-3; tentatively, D is TRBD2 (6 bases). Trimming stripped 1 base from V and 0 bases from J, with 14 bases between. The CDR3 loop spans 16 amino acids. Germline V gene sequence: CDR1 DFQATT, CDR2 SNEGSKA (reference sequence). In DNA, the CDR3 is TGCAGTGCTAGAGCTAGGAGCGGGTCTAGCACAGATACGCAGTATTTT. This codes for CSARARSGSSTDTQYF.

The chain combines TRBV3-2 with TRBJ2-1; TRBD2 was called by the table and not checked on the DNA. TRBV3-2 has pseudogene status. CDR3 length: 20 residues. The chain's CDR3 is CASSQALPYIGTSHYNEQFF. Written as DNA, the CDR3 is TGTGCCAGCAGCCAAGCTCTCCCGTATATCGGGACTAGCCATTACAATGAGCAGTTCTTC.

This clonotype came up a few times. The chain employs TRBV3-1 and TRBJ2-5; D gene unclear. V was pared by 0 bases and J by 1 base, with 6 bases between. CDR1 and CDR2 from the germline V gene are LGHDT and YNNKEL (reference sequence). The CDR3 covers 14 residues. The DNA of the CDR3 is TGTGCCAGCAGCCAAGAGCAGATCCAAGAGACCCAGTACTTC. Its protein product is CASSQEQIQETQYF.

The gene calls are TRBV20-1 and TRBJ2-5; 10 nucleotides match TRBD2. Germline assignment: CDR1 DFQATT and CDR2 SNEGSKA (reference sequence). After removal of 3 bases from V and 5 bases from J, the junction contained 12 bases not matched to a gene. The CDR3 loop spans 16 amino acids. The CDR3 loop is CSARGGAGGRWETQYF. The CDR3 DNA is TGCAGTGCTAGGGGCGGAGCGGGGGGGCGGTGGGAGACCCAGTACTTC.

This clonotype has only a few counts. The rearrangement uses TRBV4-1 and TRBJ1-5, with D tentatively TRBD1 (5 bases). This CDR3 spans 15 amino acids. Between the trimmed V and J ends, which lost 0 bases and 3 bases, there was a span of 9 bases. The V gene's germline CDR1 is MGHRA and CDR2 YSYEKL. CDR3 bases: TGCGCCAGCAGCCAAGACGGGGGGAACAATCAGCCCCAGCATTTT. The encoded protein is CASSQDGGNNQPQHF.